This TCR beta chain was identified during a study of T cells in Graves' hyperthyroidism and ophthalmopathy. Looking at the study overall: Peripheral blood was taken when the disease was first diagnosed, before any treatment began. Notes on the study in general: Ophthalmopathy was model-predicted a median about 6 months pre-onset.

With regard to this clonotype: Its antigen is undetermined.

Patients between 18 and 65 years old had hyperthyroidism, newly diagnosed and lasting under 2 months. Each 10 ml fresh peripheral blood draw supplied the PBMCs. Amplified TCR beta CDR3 regions came from RNA transcripts. The HTBI set primed first-round TCR CDR3 RT-PCR. TCRdb fed the multiplex PCR reads into MiXCR, producing one record per CDR3 protein. The sample shows approximately 360,000 distinct CDR3 sequences, 15% to 18% of them seen only once. Per the germline V gene, CDR1 is SGHAT and CDR2 is FQNNGV. The CDR3 runs 18 residues. Unmatched junction bases numbered 11, after V lost 1 base and J lost 0 bases.

Material for sequencing was blood. This chain joins TRBV11-2 and TRBJ1-2, with 7 positions matching TRBD1. The sequence derives from a woman between 18 and 29 years old with Graves' hyperthyroidism that later progressed to Graves' ophthalmopathy. Here the CDR3 reads CASSLVVGDRRANYGYTF. The CDR3 DNA follows: TGTGCCAGCAGCTTAGTAGTGGGGGACAGAAGAGCTAACTATGGCTACACCTTC.